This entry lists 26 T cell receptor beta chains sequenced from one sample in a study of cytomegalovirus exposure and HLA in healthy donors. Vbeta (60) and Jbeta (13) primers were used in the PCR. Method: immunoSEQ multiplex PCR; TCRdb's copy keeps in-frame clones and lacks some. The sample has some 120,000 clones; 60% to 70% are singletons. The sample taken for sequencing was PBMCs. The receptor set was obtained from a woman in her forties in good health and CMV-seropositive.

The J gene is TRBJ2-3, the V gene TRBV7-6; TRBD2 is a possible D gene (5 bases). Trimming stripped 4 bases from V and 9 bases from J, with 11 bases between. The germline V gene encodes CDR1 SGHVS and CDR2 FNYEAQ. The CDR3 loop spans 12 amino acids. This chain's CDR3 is CASSYQSGTQYF. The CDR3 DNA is TGTGCCAGCAGCTACCAATCGGGGACGCAGTATTTT.

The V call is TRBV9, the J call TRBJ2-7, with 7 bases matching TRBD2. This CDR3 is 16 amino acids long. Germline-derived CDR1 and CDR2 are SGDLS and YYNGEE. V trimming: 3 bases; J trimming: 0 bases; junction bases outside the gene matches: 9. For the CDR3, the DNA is TGTGCCAGCAGCGCCCACGGTGGCGGGAGCTCCTACGAGCAGTACTTC. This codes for CASSAHGGGSSYEQYF.

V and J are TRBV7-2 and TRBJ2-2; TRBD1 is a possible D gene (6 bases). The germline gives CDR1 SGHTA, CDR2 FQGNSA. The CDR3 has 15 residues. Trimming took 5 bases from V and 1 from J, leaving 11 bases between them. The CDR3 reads CASSAMGQNTGELFF. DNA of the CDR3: TGTGCCAGCAGCGCCATGGGACAGAACACCGGGGAGCTGTTTTTT.

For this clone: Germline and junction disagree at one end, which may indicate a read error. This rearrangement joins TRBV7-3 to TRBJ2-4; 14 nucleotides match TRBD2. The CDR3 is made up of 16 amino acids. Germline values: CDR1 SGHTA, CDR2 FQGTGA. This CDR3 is CAGSPGLAGDKNIQYF. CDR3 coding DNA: TGTGCCGGCAGCCCGGGACTAGCGGGAGATAAAAACATTCAGTACTTC.

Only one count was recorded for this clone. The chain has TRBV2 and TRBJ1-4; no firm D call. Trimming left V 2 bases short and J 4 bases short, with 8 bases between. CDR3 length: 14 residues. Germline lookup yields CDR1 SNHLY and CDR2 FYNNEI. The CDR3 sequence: CASSEHGSNEKLFF. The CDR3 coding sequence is TGTGCCAGCAGTGAACACGGGAGTAATGAAAAACTGTTTTTT.

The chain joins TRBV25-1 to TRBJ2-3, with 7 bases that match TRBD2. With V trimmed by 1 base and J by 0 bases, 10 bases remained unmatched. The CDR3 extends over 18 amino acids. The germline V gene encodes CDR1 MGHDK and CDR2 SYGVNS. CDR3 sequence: CASSESVAGQLSTDTQYF. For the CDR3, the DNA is TGTGCCAGCAGTGAATCTGTAGCGGGCCAACTTAGCACAGATACGCAGTATTTT.

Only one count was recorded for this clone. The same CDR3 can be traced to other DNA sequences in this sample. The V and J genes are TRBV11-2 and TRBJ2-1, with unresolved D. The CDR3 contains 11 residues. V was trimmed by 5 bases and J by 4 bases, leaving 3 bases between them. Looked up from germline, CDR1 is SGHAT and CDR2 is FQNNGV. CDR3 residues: CASSQYNEQFF. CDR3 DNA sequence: TGTGCCAGCAGCCAGTACAATGAGCAGTTCTTC.

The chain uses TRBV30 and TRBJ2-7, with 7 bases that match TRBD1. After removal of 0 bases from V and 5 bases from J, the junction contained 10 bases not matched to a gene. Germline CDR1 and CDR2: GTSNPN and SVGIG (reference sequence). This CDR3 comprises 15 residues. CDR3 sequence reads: CAWSVATGIMHEQYF. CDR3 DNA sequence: TGTGCCTGGAGTGTAGCGACAGGGATCATGCACGAGCAGTACTTC.

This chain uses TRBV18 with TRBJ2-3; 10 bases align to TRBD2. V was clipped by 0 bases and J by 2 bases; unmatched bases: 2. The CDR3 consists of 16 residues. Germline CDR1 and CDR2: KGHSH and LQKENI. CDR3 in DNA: TGTGCCAGCTCACCACCCCTAGCGGGGGACACAGATACGCAGTATTTT. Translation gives CASSPPLAGDTDTQYF.

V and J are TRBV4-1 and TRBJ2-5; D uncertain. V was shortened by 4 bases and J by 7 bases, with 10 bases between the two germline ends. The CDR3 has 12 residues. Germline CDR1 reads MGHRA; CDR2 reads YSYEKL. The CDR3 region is CASSPLGVTQYF. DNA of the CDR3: TGCGCCAGCAGCCCACTCGGAGTGACCCAGTACTTC.

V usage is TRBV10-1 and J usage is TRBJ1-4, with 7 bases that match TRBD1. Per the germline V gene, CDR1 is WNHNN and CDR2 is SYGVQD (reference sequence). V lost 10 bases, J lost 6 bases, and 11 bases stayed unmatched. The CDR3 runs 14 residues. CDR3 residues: CAMSSGQPYEKLFF. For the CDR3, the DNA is TGCGCCATGAGCTCGGGACAGCCTTATGAAAAACTGTTTTTT.

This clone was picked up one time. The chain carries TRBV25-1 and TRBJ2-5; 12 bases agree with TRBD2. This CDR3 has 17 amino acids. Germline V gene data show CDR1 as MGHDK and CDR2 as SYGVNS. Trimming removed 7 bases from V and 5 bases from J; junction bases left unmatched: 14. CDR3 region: CASTLRELAGGLETQYF. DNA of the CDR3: TGTGCCAGCACCTTAAGGGAACTAGCGGGAGGTCTTGAGACCCAGTACTTC.

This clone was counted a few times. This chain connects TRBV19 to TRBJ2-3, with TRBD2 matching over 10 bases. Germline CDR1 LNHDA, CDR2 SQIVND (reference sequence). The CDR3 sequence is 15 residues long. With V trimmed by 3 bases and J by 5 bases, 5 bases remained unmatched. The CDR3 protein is CASSITSGTIDTQYF. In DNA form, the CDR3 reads TGTGCCAGTAGTATTACTAGCGGGACGATAGATACGCAGTATTTT.

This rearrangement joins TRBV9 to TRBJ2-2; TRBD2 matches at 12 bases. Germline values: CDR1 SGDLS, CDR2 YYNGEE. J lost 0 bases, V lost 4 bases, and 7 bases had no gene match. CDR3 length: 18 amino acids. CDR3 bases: TGTGCCAGCAGCCTTCGGACTAGCGGGACGTCGAACACCGGGGAGCTGTTTTTT. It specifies CASSLRTSGTSNTGELFF.

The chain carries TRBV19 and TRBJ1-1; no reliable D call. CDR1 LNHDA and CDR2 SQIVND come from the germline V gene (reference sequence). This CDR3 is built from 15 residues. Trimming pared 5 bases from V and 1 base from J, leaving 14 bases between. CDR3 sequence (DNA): TGTGCCAGTAGTCTATCAGAGGCGGCGAACACTGAAGCTTTCTTT. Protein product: CASSLSEAANTEAFF.

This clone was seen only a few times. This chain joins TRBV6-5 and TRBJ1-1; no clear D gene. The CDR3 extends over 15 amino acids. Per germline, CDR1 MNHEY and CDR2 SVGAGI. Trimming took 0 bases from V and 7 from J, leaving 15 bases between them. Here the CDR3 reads CASSYSQASVREAFF. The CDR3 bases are TGTGCCAGCAGTTACTCGCAGGCATCCGTCCGTGAAGCTTTCTTT.

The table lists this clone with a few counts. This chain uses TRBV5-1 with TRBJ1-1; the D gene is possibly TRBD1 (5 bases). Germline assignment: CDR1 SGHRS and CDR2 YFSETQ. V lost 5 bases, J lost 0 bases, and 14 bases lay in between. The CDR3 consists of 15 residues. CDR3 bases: TGCGCCAGCAGTGCCCTTGGGGGGTTGAACACTGAAGCTTTCTTT. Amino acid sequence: CASSALGGLNTEAFF.

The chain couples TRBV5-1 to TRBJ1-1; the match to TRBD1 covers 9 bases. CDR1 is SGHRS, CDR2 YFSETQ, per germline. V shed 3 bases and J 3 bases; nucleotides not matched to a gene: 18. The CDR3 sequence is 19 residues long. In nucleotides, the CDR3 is TGCGCCAGCAGCTCAGGGCGGGGACAGGGTGCGGGTAGGTACACTGAAGCTTTCTTT. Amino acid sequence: CASSSGRGQGAGRYTEAFF.

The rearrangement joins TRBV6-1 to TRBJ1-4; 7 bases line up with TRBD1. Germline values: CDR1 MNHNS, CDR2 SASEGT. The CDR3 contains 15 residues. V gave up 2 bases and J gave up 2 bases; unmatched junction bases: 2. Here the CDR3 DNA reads TGTGCCAGCAGTGAAAGGGGGCTCACTAATGAAAAACTGTTTTTT. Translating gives CASSERGLTNEKLFF.

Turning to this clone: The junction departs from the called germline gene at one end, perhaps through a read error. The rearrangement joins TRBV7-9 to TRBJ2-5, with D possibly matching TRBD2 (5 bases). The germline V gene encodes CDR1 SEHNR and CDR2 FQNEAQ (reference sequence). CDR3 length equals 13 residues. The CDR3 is CSSSTTNQETQYF. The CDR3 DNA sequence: TGTTCCAGCAGTACGACTAACCAAGAGACCCAGTACTTC.

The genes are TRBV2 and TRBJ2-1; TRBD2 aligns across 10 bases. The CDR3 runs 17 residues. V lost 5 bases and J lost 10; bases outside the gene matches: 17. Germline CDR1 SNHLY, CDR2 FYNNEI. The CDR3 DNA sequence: TGTGCCAGCAGTCTTACTACTCTAGCGGGAGTCCAATACGAGCAGTTCTTC. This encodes CASSLTTLAGVQYEQFF.

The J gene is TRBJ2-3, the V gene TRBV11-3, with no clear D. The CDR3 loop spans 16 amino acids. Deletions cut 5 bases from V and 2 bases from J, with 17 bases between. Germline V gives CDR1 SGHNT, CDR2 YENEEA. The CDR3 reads CASSPYSGSLTDTQYF. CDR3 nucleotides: TGTGCCAGCAGCCCGTACTCAGGTTCCCTCACAGATACGCAGTATTTT.

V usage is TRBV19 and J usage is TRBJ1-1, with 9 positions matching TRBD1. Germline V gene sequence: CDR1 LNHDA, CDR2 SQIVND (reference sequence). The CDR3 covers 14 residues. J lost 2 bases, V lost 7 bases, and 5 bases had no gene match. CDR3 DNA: TGTGCCAGTACGCGGGACAGGGCTAACACTGAAGCTTTCTTT. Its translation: CASTRDRANTEAFF.

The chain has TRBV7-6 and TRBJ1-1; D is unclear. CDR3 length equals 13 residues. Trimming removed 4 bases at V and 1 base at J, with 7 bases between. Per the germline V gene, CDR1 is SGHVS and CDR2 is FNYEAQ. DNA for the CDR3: TGTGCCAGCAGCTCGTTCGGGAACACTGAAGCTTTCTTT. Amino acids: CASSSFGNTEAFF.

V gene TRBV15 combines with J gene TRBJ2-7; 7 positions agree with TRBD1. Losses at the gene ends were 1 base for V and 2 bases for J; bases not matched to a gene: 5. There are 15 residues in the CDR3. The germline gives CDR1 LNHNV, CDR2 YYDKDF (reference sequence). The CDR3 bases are TGTGCCACCAGCAGAGGGACAGGTATTACCTACGAGCAGTACTTC. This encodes CATSRGTGITYEQYF.

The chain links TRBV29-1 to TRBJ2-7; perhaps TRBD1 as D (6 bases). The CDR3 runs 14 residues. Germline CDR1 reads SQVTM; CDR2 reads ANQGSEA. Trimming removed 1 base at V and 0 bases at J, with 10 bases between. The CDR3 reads CSVEGTAHSYEQYF. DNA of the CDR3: TGCAGCGTTGAAGGGACAGCGCACTCCTACGAGCAGTACTTC.